The 9 T cell receptor beta chains below come from one sample, sequenced in a study of cytomegalovirus exposure and HLA in healthy donors. PCR employed 60 Vbeta and 13 Jbeta primers. Data came from immunoSEQ multiplex PCR; TCRdb stores just in-frame clones and leaves some out. The data contain some 130,000 clones, 60% to 80% of them singletons. The sequenced sample was PBMCs. These receptors were collected from a man aged 25 to 40 in good health and CMV-seronegative.

The chain recombines TRBV28 with TRBJ2-7; possibly TRBD1 for D (5 bases). CDR1 is MDHEN and CDR2 is SYDVKM in the germline V gene. The germline V and J ends were trimmed by 2 bases and 2 bases, with 7 bases remaining between them. This CDR3 is built from 13 residues. The CDR3 loop reads CASSLPGTYEQYF. The CDR3 nucleotides read TGTGCCAGCAGTTTACCAGGGACCTACGAGCAGTACTTC.

The V gene is TRBV5-1, the J gene TRBJ1-1, with D maybe TRBD1 (6 bases). Germline CDR1 reads SGHRS; CDR2 reads YFSETQ. The CDR3 consists of 13 residues. V lost 7 bases, J lost 4 bases, and 14 bases lay in between. In DNA, the CDR3 is TGCGCCAGCCGCATCTTGGGGGCCACTGAAGCTTTCTTT. Its protein product is CASRILGATEAFF.

In its sample, this clone was seen a few times. The chain carries TRBV10-3 and TRBJ2-2; D not certain. CDR1 ENHRY and CDR2 SYGVKD come from the germline V gene. The V gene lost 2 bases and the J gene lost 1 base, with 11 bases spanning the gap. The CDR3 contains 16 residues. CDR3 region: CAISEGSSMNTGELFF. DNA for the CDR3: TGTGCCATCAGTGAGGGCAGTAGCATGAACACCGGGGAGCTGTTTTTT.

The V gene is TRBV7-3, the J gene TRBJ2-7; 11 nucleotides align to TRBD1. The junction had 9 bases not matched to a gene; V was cut back by 4 bases and J by 7 bases. The CDR3 length is 15 residues. The germline gives CDR1 SGHTA, CDR2 FQGTGA. CDR3 in DNA: TGTGCCAGCAGCTCCTGGGACAGGGGGATGGAGGAGCAGTACTTC. This translates into CASSSWDRGMEEQYF.

J is TRBJ2-2 and V is TRBV6-4, with 8 bases fitting TRBD2. Trimming at V came to 3 bases and at J to 1 base, leaving 1 base not matched to a gene. The V gene's germline CDR1 is MRHNA and CDR2 SNTAGT. The CDR3 covers 15 residues. CDR3 protein: CASSETSGNTGELFF. CDR3 nucleotide sequence: TGTGCCAGCAGTGAAACTAGCGGGAACACCGGGGAGCTGTTTTTT.

J is TRBJ2-3 and V is TRBV5-1; a possible D gene is TRBD2 (5 bases). There are 16 residues in the CDR3. Germline V gives CDR1 SGHRS, CDR2 YFSETQ. Trimming pared 2 bases from V and 0 bases from J, leaving 13 bases between. As DNA, the CDR3 is TGCGCCAGCAGCTTTCGAGGGTTGACTAGCACAGATACGCAGTATTTT. It specifies CASSFRGLTSTDTQYF.

V usage is TRBV9 and J usage is TRBJ2-1; 11 nucleotides line up with TRBD1. The V gene end was trimmed by 2 bases and the J gene end by 8 bases; junction bases not matched to a gene: 6. Germline-derived CDR1 and CDR2 are SGDLS and YYNGEE. The CDR3 length is 15 residues. Here the CDR3 reads CASSVWGTGGDEQFF. The CDR3 nucleotides are TGTGCCAGCAGCGTGTGGGGGACAGGGGGGGATGAGCAGTTCTTC.

CDR3 amino acids: CASSILRTGGQETQYF. The CDR3 nucleotides are TGTGCCAGCAGCATACTGCGTACAGGGGGACAAGAGACCCAGTACTTC. This sequence joins TRBV7-8 and TRBJ2-5; 8 bases agree with TRBD1. Germline V gene lookup returns CDR1 SGHVS and CDR2 FQNEAQ. The V segment lost 5 bases and the J segment 2 bases; nucleotides outside the gene matches: 10. This CDR3 contains 16 residues.

The CDR3 sequence is CASRPLQGGPYEQYF. CDR3 in DNA: TGTGCCAGCAGACCTCTCCAGGGGGGCCCCTACGAGCAGTACTTC. This rearrangement joins TRBV27 to TRBJ2-7; D possibly corresponds to TRBD1 (7 bases). Trimming removed 6 bases from V and 2 bases from J, with 17 bases in between. Germline V CDR1 and CDR2: MNHEY, SMNVEV (reference sequence). This CDR3 is built from 15 residues.